The 29 T cell receptor beta chains below all came from one sample that was sequenced in a study of cytomegalovirus exposure and HLA in healthy donors. It was with 60 Vbeta and 13 Jbeta primers that the PCR ran. Data came from immunoSEQ multiplex PCR; TCRdb stores just in-frame clones and leaves some out. The table includes approximately 100,000 clones, 70% detected once. The sequencing sample was made of PBMCs. These receptors originate from a man in his forties in good health and CMV-seropositive.

This rearrangement joins TRBV6-1 to TRBJ2-3; 7 positions agree with TRBD1. The CDR3 has 15 amino acids. The germline gives CDR1 MNHNS, CDR2 SASEGT. Trimming took 7 bases from V and 3 from J; bases not matched to a gene: 10. The CDR3 reads CASTLRQGRTDTQYF. In DNA form, the CDR3 reads TGTGCCAGCACCCTTAGACAGGGAAGGACAGATACGCAGTATTTT.

The rearrangement joins TRBV19 to TRBJ2-1; 7 nucleotides agree with TRBD2. V shed 1 base, J shed 6 bases, and the junction held 3 bases outside the gene matches. Germline loops: CDR1 LNHDA, CDR2 SQIVND (reference sequence). The CDR3 sequence is 14 residues long. The CDR3 DNA reads TGTGCCAGTAGTATAGGGGGGGGAGTCAATGAGCAGTTCTTC. This gives the protein CASSIGGGVNEQFF.

The gene calls are TRBV6-5 and TRBJ1-2, with TRBD1 matching 9 bases. The CDR3 length is 15 residues. Germline CDR1 is MNHEY and CDR2 is SVGAGI. With V trimmed by 6 bases and J by 6 bases, 11 bases remained unmatched. CDR3 residues: CASSDTGGAKDGYTF. Written as DNA, the CDR3 is TGTGCCAGCAGCGATACAGGGGGCGCAAAGGATGGCTACACCTTC.

This clone appeared a few times. The CDR3 DNA reads TGTGCCAGCAGCACAGGGGCGTTGGGCAATCAGCCCCAGCATTTT. Translating gives CASSTGALGNQPQHF. The chain uses TRBV6-1 and TRBJ1-5, with 7 bases lining up with TRBD1. J lost 2 bases, V lost 6 bases, and 7 bases had no gene match. Germline lookup yields CDR1 MNHNS and CDR2 SASEGT. The CDR3 contains 15 residues.

There are a few counts of this clone. The chain links TRBV29-1 to TRBJ2-1, with 7 bases fitting TRBD1. With 0 bases clipped from V and 8 bases from J, the junction kept 13 bases outside the gene matches. Per the germline V gene, CDR1 is SQVTM and CDR2 is ANQGSEA. The CDR3 contains 16 residues. CDR3 in DNA: TGCAGCGTTGAAGAAAGAAAGAGGGGGCAGGTGGATGAGCAGTTCTTC. Amino acids: CSVEERKRGQVDEQFF.

This chain joins TRBV30 and TRBJ2-5, with 9 bases that match TRBD2. The V gene's germline CDR1 is GTSNPN and CDR2 SVGIG (reference sequence). The CDR3 covers 14 residues. Germline trimming cut 2 bases from V and 7 bases from J; bases unmatched to any gene: 8. The CDR3 nucleotides are TGTGCCTGGAGTCCAGCGGGAGGTCGGGTGACCCAGTACTTC. Translation gives CAWSPAGGRVTQYF.

In regard to this clone: Other DNA sequences in the sample encode the same CDR3. This chain joins TRBV30 and TRBJ1-5; 10 nucleotides line up with TRBD1. CDR1 is GTSNPN and CDR2 is SVGIG in the germline V gene (reference sequence). The V segment lost 2 bases and the J segment 4 bases; nucleotides outside the gene matches: 2. The length of the CDR3 is 14 residues. CDR3 DNA sequence: TGTGCCTGGAGTCCGGGACAGGGGAATCAGCCCCAGCATTTT. Its protein is CAWSPGQGNQPQHF.

This rearrangement joins TRBV9 to TRBJ1-5; TRBD1 aligns across 9 bases. The CDR3 is 14 residues long. V lost 4 bases and J lost 6; bases outside the gene matches: 5. Looked up from germline, CDR1 is SGDLS and CDR2 is YYNGEE. CDR3 coding DNA: TGTGCCAGCAGCATGGGGACAGGGAGTCAGCCCCAGCATTTT. Its translation is CASSMGTGSQPQHF.

The chain employs TRBV30 and TRBJ1-3; D might be TRBD1 (5 bases). In germline, CDR1 is GTSNPN, CDR2 SVGIG (reference sequence). Between the trimmed V and J ends, which lost 2 bases and 3 bases, there was a span of 8 bases. This CDR3 is built from 13 residues. This CDR3 is CAWSPGLGNTIYF. CDR3 nucleotides: TGTGCCTGGAGTCCGGGACTTGGAAACACCATATATTTT.

The chain is built from TRBV28 and TRBJ2-1; 8 positions match TRBD1. Looked up from germline, CDR1 is MDHEN and CDR2 is SYDVKM. This CDR3 has 16 residues. V lost 4 bases, J lost 1 base, and 6 bases stayed unmatched. CDR3 nucleotides: TGTGCCAGCAGTTCCCAGGGGGCTAGATCCTACAATGAGCAGTTCTTC. Its protein product is CASSSQGARSYNEQFF.

The chain uses TRBV27 and TRBJ2-1, with 7 positions matching TRBD1. Trimming cost V 9 bases and J 4 bases; bases outside gene matches: 9. The germline V gene has CDR1 MNHEY and CDR2 SMNVEV (reference sequence). The CDR3 has 14 residues. The chain's CDR3 is CASKPGQPYNEQFF. The CDR3 DNA reads TGTGCCAGTAAACCGGGACAGCCATACAATGAGCAGTTCTTC.

This clone has a single count. This chain joins TRBV7-9 and TRBJ2-7; no clear D gene. This CDR3 region has 13 residues. Germline loops: CDR1 SEHNR, CDR2 FQNEAQ (reference sequence). V gave up 5 bases and J gave up 2 bases, with 10 bases separating them. The CDR3 loop reads CASSPESAYEQYV. The CDR3 DNA follows: TGTGCCAGCAGCCCCGAGAGCGCCTACGAGCAGTACGTC.

The chain links TRBV5-1 to TRBJ1-4, with 7 bases fitting TRBD1. This CDR3 region has 15 residues. Germline loops: CDR1 SGHRS, CDR2 YFSETQ. V shed 4 bases and J 4 bases; nucleotides not matched to a gene: 7. The CDR3 here is CASSLGTALNEKLFF. In nucleotides, the CDR3 is TGCGCCAGCAGCCTCGGGACAGCACTTAATGAAAAACTGTTTTTT.

V is TRBV11-2 and J is TRBJ1-4; maybe TRBD1 (6 bases). Germline CDR1 and CDR2: SGHAT and FQNNGV. Trimming removed 0 bases at V and 8 bases at J, with 10 bases between. The CDR3 loop spans 14 amino acids. The CDR3 bases are TGTGCCAGCAGCTTAGATCGTACAGGGGAAAAACTGTTTTTT. Protein product: CASSLDRTGEKLFF.

At least ten counts were recorded for this clone. V usage is TRBV6-5 and J usage is TRBJ2-7, with D unclear. Trimming left V 2 bases short and J 6 bases short, with 14 bases between. CDR3 length: 14 residues. Germline V gene lookup returns CDR1 MNHEY and CDR2 SVGAGI. The CDR3 loop reads CASSYRSFGAEQYF. For the CDR3, the DNA is TGTGCCAGCAGTTACCGATCTTTCGGAGCCGAGCAGTACTTC.

The CDR3 DNA sequence: TGTGCCAGCAGTGACGAGCGGGAGGTCGGGGAGCTGTTTTTT. It specifies CASSDEREVGELFF. This chain joins TRBV6-1 and TRBJ2-2; 9 positions agree with TRBD2. Germline-derived CDR1 and CDR2 are MNHNS and SASEGT. CDR3 length equals 14 residues. V lost 3 bases, J lost 7 bases, and 3 bases stayed unmatched.

CDR3 amino acids: CASKESQSNYGYTF. The DNA of the CDR3 is TGTGCCAGCAAGGAGTCTCAAAGTAACTATGGCTACACCTTC. The genes are TRBV6-6 and TRBJ1-2, with D hard to call. The CDR3 runs to 14 residues. CDR1 is MNHNY and CDR2 is SVGAGI in the germline V gene (reference sequence). V was pared by 7 bases and J by 1 base, with 13 bases between.

The rearrangement joins TRBV7-9 to TRBJ2-2; 8 nucleotides match TRBD2. Losses at the gene ends were 5 bases for V and 6 bases for J; bases not matched to a gene: 8. The CDR3 sequence is 15 residues long. The germline V gene encodes CDR1 SEHNR and CDR2 FQNEAQ (reference sequence). Here the CDR3 reads CASSPGGARAGELFF. As DNA, the CDR3 is TGTGCCAGCAGCCCGGGAGGGGCGAGGGCCGGGGAGCTGTTTTTT.

The chain recombines TRBV28 with TRBJ2-1; weak D call: TRBD2 (6 bases). The CDR3 has 13 amino acids. The V end lost 5 bases, the J end lost 5 bases, and 10 bases lay between the germline ends. The germline gives CDR1 MDHEN, CDR2 SYDVKM. CDR3 loop: CASSLGTDNEQFF. The CDR3 DNA reads as TGTGCCAGCAGTCTAGGGACTGACAATGAGCAGTTCTTC.

The rearrangement links TRBV30 to TRBJ2-5; 14 bases align to TRBD2. Per germline, CDR1 GTSNPN and CDR2 SVGIG (reference sequence). Unmatched junction bases numbered 12, after V lost 7 bases and J lost 2 bases. This CDR3 is built from 17 residues. The CDR3 reads CASDSETSGRVQETQYF. CDR3 bases: TGTGCCTCGGACTCAGAGACTAGCGGGAGGGTTCAAGAGACCCAGTACTTC.

The chain has TRBV6-6 and TRBJ1-2; D is uncertain. The ends were cut back, 2 bases at V and 4 bases at J, with 17 bases in the middle. Looked up from germline, CDR1 is MNHNY and CDR2 is SVGAGI (reference sequence). The CDR3 is made up of 16 amino acids. The CDR3 loop reads CASSYRRSGEVYGYTF. The CDR3 region has the DNA TGTGCCAGCAGTTACCGGAGGTCCGGGGAGGTCTATGGCTACACCTTC.

This sequence joins TRBV7-6 and TRBJ1-2; D gene uncertain. Germline CDR1 reads SGHVS; CDR2 reads FNYEAQ. V gave up 4 bases and J gave up 8 bases, with 14 bases separating them. The CDR3 loop spans 13 amino acids. CDR3 coding DNA: TGTGCCAGCAGCTCTCCGGGAGGGCGAGGCTACACCTTC. Translated: CASSSPGGRGYTF.

This clone was recorded once. CDR3 amino acids: CATSRDSGGQNTEAFF. The CDR3 DNA follows: TGTGCCACCAGCAGAGATAGCGGGGGCCAGAACACTGAAGCTTTCTTT. The J gene is TRBJ1-1, the V gene TRBV15, with a tentative D call TRBD1 (6 bases). Trimming cost V 0 bases and J 1 base, with 12 bases left between them. The CDR3 spans 16 residues. The germline CDR1 and CDR2 sequences are LNHNV and YYDKDF (reference sequence).

This chain uses TRBV10-3 with TRBJ2-7; weak D call: TRBD2 (5 bases). This CDR3 has 14 amino acids. Germline V CDR1 and CDR2: ENHRY, SYGVKD. The V end was cut by 2 bases, the J end by 1 base, with 9 bases between. The CDR3 region has the DNA TGTGCCATCAGTGAGCCGGGGAGTTCCTACGAGCAGTACTTC. Its protein product is CAISEPGSSYEQYF.

The chain combines TRBV29-1 with TRBJ2-1, with D possibly matching TRBD2 (6 bases). The CDR3 has 14 amino acids. Trimming removed 5 bases from V and 7 bases from J, with 18 bases in between. CDR1 is SQVTM, CDR2 ANQGSEA, per germline. CDR3 sequence (DNA): TGCAGCGTTAAACGCGGGACCTCTACAAATGAGCAGTTCTTC. Translation: CSVKRGTSTNEQFF.

The CDR3: CASSLSATSGRSHEQFF. In DNA form, the CDR3 reads TGTGCCAGCAGCCTTTCGGCTACTAGCGGGAGGTCCCATGAGCAGTTCTTC. The chain joins TRBV4-2 to TRBJ2-1; 12 nucleotides match TRBD2. The CDR3 totals 17 residues. Germline V gives CDR1 LGHNA, CDR2 YNFKEQ. Unmatched junction bases numbered 12, after V lost 4 bases and J lost 8 bases.

The chain carries TRBV10-3 and TRBJ1-2; the D is unclear. V lost 4 bases and J 7 bases, leaving 19 bases between the germline ends. Germline loops: CDR1 ENHRY, CDR2 SYGVKD. The CDR3 has 15 amino acids. Here the CDR3 reads CAISGGVGSDSGYTF. The CDR3 nucleotides are TGTGCCATCAGTGGGGGAGTGGGGTCCGACTCTGGCTACACCTTC.

The chain joins TRBV11-2 to TRBJ2-7; tentatively, D is TRBD1 (6 bases). V lost 5 bases to trimming and J lost 4 bases, with 9 bases between them. Germline V lookup: CDR1 SGHAT, CDR2 FQNNGV. The CDR3 has 12 residues. DNA for the CDR3: TGTGCCAGCAGCCCGCAGGGGTACGAGCAGTACTTC. It translates to CASSPQGYEQYF.

The gene calls are TRBV7-3 and TRBJ1-1; 7 bases map to TRBD1. Trimming removed 4 bases from V and 2 bases from J; junction bases left unmatched: 10. The CDR3 is made up of 16 amino acids. Per germline, CDR1 SGHTA and CDR2 FQGTGA. CDR3 loop: CASSSTTRTGNTEAFF. CDR3 in DNA: TGTGCCAGCAGCTCCACCACACGGACAGGAAACACTGAAGCTTTCTTT.